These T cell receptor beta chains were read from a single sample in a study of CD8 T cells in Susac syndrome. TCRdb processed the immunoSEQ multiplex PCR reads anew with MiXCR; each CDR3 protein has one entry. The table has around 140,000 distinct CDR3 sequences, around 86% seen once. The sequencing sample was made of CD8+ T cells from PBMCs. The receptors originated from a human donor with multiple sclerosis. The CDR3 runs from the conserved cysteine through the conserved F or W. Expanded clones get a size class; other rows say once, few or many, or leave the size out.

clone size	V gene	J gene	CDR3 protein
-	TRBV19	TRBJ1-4	CASAKGLVEKLFF
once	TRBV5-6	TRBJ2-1	CASSFSGAGDEQFF
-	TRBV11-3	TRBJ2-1	CATQLAGAFMGYNEQFF
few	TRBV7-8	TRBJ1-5	CASSFSSGARGRAQPQHF
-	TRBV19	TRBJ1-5	CASKGSTRSNQPQHF
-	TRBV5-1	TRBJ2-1	CASSSPRDLPYNEQFF
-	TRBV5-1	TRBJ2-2	CASSFRTAQPSAGELFF
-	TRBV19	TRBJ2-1	CASSIGYGLAREQFF
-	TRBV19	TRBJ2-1	CASSIGGYHNEQFF
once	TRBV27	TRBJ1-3	CASSPIPVHRSGNTIYF
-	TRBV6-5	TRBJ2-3	CASSYLEADTQYF
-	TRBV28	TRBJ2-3	CASSTLQGADTQYF
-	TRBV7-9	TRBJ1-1	CASSLIREVTEAFF
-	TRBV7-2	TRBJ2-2	CASSPDWSVLTGELFF
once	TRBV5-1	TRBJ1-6	CASSLGQRYNSPLHF
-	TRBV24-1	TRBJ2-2	CATNTGTGAPGELFF
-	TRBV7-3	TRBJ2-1	CASSLNPDRDGYNEQFF
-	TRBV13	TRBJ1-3	CASSSRGLTGNTIYF
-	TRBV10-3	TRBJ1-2	CAIRERTIYGYTF
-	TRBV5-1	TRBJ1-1	CASSLAQNTEAFF
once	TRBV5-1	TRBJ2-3	CASSSSGTDTQYF
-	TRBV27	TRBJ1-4	CASSRQGTINEKLFF
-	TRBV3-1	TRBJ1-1	CASSQGWGEDTEAFF
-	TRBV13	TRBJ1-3	CASSLQGAEGNTIYF
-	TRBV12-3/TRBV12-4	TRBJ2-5	CASSPSGETQYF
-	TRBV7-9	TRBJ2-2	CASSDRRDVTGELFF
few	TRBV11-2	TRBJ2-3	CASRAPGTPDTQYF
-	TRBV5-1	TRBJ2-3	CASSSPSGGLTDTQYF
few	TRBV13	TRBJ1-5	CASSHGLGQGVNQPQHF
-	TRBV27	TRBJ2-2	CASSLSGWDTGELFF
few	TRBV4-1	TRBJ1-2	CASSQDIRTGKGGYTF
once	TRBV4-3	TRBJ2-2	CASSQDYWREGSDTGELFF
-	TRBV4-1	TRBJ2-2	CASSRSLGTGELFF
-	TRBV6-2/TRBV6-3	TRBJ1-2	CASRTPGRVDGYTF
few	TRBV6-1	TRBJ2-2	CASSETISNTGELFF
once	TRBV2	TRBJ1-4	CASSEGGGSYEKLFF
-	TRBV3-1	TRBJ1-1	CASSQDELVGPGEAFF
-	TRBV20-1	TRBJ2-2	CSARGVVRSNTGELFF
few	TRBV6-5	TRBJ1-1	CASSYAATNTEAFF
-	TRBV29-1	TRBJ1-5	CSVGRVGGARQPQHF
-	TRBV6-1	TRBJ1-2	CASSEGMGTLNYGYTF
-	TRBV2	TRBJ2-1	CASSTSRTGNNEQFF
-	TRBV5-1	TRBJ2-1	CASSFRVPGQGLNEQFF
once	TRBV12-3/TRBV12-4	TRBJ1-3	CASSFSVSYISGNTIYF
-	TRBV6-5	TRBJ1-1	CASSYSWTGDQTEAFF
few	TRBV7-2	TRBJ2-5	CASSFPGTGQETQYF
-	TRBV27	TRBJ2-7	CASSLAGQGASYEQYF
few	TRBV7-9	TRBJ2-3	CASSLALAGATDTQYF
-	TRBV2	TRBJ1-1	CASSEATAEAFF
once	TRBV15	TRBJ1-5	CATSRDRPGIGIQPQHF
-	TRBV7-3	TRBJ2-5	CASSLIGTGETQYF
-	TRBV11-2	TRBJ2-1	CASSRPGQGYYEQFF
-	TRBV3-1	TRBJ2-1	CASSQDGRGSNEQFF
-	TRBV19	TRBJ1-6	CASSMFGDQPLHF
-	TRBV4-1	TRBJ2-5	CASSRSGRQETQYF
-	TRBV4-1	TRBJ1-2	CASSQGIGAIHGYTF
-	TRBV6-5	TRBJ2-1	CASSYFDGGNEQFF
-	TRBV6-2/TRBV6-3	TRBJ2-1	CASIRTAKYNEQFF
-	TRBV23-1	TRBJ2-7	CASSQSPDRSYEQYF